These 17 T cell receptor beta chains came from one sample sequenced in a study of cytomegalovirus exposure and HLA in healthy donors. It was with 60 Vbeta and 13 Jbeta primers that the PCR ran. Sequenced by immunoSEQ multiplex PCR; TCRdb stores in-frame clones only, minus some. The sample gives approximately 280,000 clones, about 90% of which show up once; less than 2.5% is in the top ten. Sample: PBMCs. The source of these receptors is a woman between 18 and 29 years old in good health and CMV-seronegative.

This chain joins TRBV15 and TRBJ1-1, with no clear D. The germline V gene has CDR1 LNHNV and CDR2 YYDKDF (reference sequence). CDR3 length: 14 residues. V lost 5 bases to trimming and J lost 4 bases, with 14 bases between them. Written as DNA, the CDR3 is TGTGCCACCAGCCGATGGAGGTCGGGCACTGAAGCTTTCTTT. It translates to CATSRWRSGTEAFF.

The CDR3 DNA reads TGCGCCAGCAGCCAGGACGCGACAGGGGGCAGCTACGAGCAGTACTTC. Translated, it gives CASSQDATGGSYEQYF. The J gene is TRBJ2-7, the V gene TRBV4-1, with 10 bases aligning to TRBD1. Germline CDR1 and CDR2: MGHRA and YSYEKL. Trimming cost V 3 bases and J 3 bases; bases outside gene matches: 8. The CDR3 loop spans 16 amino acids.

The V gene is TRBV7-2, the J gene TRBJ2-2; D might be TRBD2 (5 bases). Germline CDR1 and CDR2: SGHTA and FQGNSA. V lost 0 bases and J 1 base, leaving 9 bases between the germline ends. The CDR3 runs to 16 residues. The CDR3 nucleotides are TGTGCCAGCAGCTTAGCCGGGGTGCAGAACACCGGGGAGCTGTTTTTT. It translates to CASSLAGVQNTGELFF. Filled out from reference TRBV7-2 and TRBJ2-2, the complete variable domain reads GAGVSQSPSNKVTEKGKDVELRCDPISGHTALYWYRQSLGQGLEFLIYFQGNSAPDKSGLPSDRFSAERTGGSVSTLTIQRTQQEDSAVYLCASSLAGVQNTGELFFGEGSRLTVL.

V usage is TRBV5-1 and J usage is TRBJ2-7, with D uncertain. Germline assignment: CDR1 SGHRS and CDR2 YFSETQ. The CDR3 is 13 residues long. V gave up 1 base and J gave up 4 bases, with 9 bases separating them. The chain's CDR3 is CASSLSGEYEQYF. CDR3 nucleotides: TGCGCCAGCAGCTTGTCTGGAGAGTACGAGCAGTACTTC.

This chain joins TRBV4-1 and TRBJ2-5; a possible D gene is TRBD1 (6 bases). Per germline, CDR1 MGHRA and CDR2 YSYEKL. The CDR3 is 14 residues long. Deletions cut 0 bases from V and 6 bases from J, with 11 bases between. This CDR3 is CASSQDVGGKTQYF. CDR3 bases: TGCGCCAGCAGCCAAGATGTAGGGGGAAAGACCCAGTACTTC.

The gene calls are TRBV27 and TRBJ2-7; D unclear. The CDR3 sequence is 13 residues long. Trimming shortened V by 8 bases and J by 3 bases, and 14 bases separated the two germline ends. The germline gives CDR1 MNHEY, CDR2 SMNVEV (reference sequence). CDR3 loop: CASGWLEHYEQYF. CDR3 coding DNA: TGTGCCAGCGGGTGGCTAGAGCACTACGAGCAGTACTTC.

The CDR3 is CASSLARRVASGANVLTF. CDR3 nucleotides: TGTGCCAGCAGCTTAGCGCGCAGGGTTGCTTCTGGGGCCAACGTCCTGACTTTC. This rearrangement joins TRBV7-6 to TRBJ2-6; maybe TRBD1 (5 bases). The V gene's germline CDR1 is SGHVS and CDR2 FNYEAQ. V lost 0 bases, J lost 1 base, and 13 bases lay in between. The CDR3 runs to 18 residues.

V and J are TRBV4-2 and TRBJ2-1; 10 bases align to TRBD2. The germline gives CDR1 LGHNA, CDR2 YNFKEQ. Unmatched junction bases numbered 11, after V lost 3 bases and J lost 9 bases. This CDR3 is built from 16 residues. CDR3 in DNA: TGTGCCAGCAGCCAGCTTGCCAGCGGGGGGGCCGGTGAGCAGTTCTTC. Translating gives CASSQLASGGAGEQFF.

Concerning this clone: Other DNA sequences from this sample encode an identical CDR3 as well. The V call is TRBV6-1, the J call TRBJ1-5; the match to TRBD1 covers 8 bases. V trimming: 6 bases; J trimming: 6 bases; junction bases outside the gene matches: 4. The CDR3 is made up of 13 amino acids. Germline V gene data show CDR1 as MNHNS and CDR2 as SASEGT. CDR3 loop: CASRGQGGQPQHF. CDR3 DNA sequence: TGTGCCAGCAGAGGACAGGGTGGTCAGCCCCAGCATTTT.

The CDR3 sequence is CASSPDRRNQPQHF. The CDR3 DNA sequence: TGTGCCAGCAGCCCGGATCGGAGAAATCAGCCCCAGCATTTT. The chain carries TRBV7-8 and TRBJ1-5; no definite D call. Germline loops: CDR1 SGHVS, CDR2 FQNEAQ. The CDR3 is made up of 14 amino acids. V shed 5 bases and J shed 4 bases, with 12 bases lying between them.

Written as DNA, the CDR3 is TGCGCCAGCAGCCAAGATCCCCTCGCGGGGGCAAGCTCCTACGAGCAGTACTTC. It translates to CASSQDPLAGASSYEQYF. The V call is TRBV4-1, the J call TRBJ2-7, with D perhaps matching TRBD2 (7 bases). The ends were cut back, 0 bases at V and 0 bases at J, with 18 bases in the middle. Germline loops: CDR1 MGHRA, CDR2 YSYEKL. The CDR3 contains 18 residues.

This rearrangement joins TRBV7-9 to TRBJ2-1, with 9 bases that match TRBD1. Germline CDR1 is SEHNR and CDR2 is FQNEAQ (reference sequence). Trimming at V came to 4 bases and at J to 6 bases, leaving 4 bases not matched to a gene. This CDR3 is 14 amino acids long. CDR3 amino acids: CASSSGQGINEQFF. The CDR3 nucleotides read TGTGCCAGCAGCTCGGGACAGGGAATCAATGAGCAGTTCTTC.

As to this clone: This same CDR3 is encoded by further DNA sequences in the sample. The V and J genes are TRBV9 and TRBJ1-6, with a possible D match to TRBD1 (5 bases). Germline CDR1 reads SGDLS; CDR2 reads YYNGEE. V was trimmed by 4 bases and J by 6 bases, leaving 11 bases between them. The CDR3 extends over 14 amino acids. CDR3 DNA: TGTGCCAGCAGCCCGCAGGGTTCTAATTCACCCCTCCACTTT. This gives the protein CASSPQGSNSPLHF.

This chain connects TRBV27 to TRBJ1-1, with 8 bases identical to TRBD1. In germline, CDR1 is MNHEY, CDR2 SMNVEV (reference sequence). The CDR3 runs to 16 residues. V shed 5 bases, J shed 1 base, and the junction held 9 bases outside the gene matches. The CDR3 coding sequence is TGTGCCAGCAGTCCTGGGACAGGCCTGAAGAACACTGAAGCTTTCTTT. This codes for CASSPGTGLKNTEAFF.

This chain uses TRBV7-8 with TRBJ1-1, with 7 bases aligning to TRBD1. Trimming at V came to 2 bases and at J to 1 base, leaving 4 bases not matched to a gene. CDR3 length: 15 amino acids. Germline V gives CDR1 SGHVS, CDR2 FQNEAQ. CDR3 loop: CASSLRGGANTEAFF. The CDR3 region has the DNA TGTGCCAGCAGCTTACGAGGGGGCGCGAACACTGAAGCTTTCTTT.

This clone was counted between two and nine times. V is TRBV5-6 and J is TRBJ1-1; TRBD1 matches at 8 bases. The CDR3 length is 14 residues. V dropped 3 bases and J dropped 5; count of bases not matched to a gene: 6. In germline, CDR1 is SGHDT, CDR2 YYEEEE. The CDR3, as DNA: TGTGCCAGCAGCTACGAGGACAGGGTGACTGAAGCTTTCTTT. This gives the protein CASSYEDRVTEAFF.

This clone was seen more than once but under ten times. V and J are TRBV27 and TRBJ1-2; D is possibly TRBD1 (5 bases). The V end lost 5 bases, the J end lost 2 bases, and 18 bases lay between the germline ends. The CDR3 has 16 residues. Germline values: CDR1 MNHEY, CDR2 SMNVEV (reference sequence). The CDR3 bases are TGTGCCAGCAGTGGGGGGGTTGGGACGAGGAACTATGGCTACACCTTC. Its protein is CASSGGVGTRNYGYTF.